These 5 T cell receptor beta chains were sequenced from one sample in a study of T cells in Graves' hyperthyroidism and ophthalmopathy. From RNA transcripts, TCR beta CDR3 regions were amplified. Researchers ran a first-round RT-PCR on the TCR CDR3 using the HTBI primer set. TCRdb passed the multiplex PCR reads through MiXCR, listing each CDR3 protein once. This sample yields 300,000 to 450,000 distinct CDR3 sequences, of which more than 20% are seen a single time; around 79% belongs to the top ten. The specimen sequenced was blood. The receptors here all came from a man aged 45 to 65 with Graves' hyperthyroidism.

This clonotype was counted only a few times. V gene TRBV12-3 or TRBV12-4 combines with J gene TRBJ2-1; TRBD1 might be the D (6 bases). V was cut by 4 bases and J by 7 bases, with 20 bases left in between. This CDR3 is built from 16 residues. The CDR3 is CASSYQTGPRGNEQFF. As DNA, the CDR3 is TGTGCCAGCAGTTACCAGACAGGCCCCCGGGGTAATGAGCAGTTCTTC.

This chain joins TRBV11-2 and TRBJ1-5, with D unresolved. Germline V gives CDR1 SGHAT, CDR2 FQNNGV. V gave up 3 bases and J gave up 3 bases, with 9 bases separating them. CDR3 size: 14 residues. The CDR3: CASSLGFVNQPQHF. The DNA of the CDR3 is TGTGCCAGCAGCTTGGGGTTCGTCAATCAGCCCCAGCATTTT.

This clonotype occurred many times. This chain uses TRBV11-2 with TRBJ2-5; D remains unclear. Germline V gene sequence: CDR1 SGHAT, CDR2 FQNNGV. The CDR3 length is 14 residues. V dropped 0 bases and J dropped 7 bases, with 12 bases sitting between them. Here the CDR3 reads CASSLEATPWTQYF. CDR3 coding DNA: TGTGCCAGCAGCTTAGAAGCGACCCCCTGGACCCAGTACTTC.

A few counts support this clonotype. This chain links TRBV29-1 with TRBJ2-1, with D possibly matching TRBD1 (6 bases). Trimming shortened V by 6 bases and J by 12 bases, and 15 bases separated the two germline ends. Per germline, CDR1 SQVTM and CDR2 ANQGSEA. The CDR3 is 11 amino acids. CDR3 nucleotide sequence: TGCAGCGTCTTGAGGGCAGGGGTGCAGTTCTTC. Translated, it gives CSVLRAGVQFF.

CDR3 protein: CSATSDREDEQFF. CDR3 in DNA: TGCAGTGCTACCTCCGACAGGGAAGATGAGCAGTTCTTC. The chain recombines TRBV20-1 with TRBJ2-1, with TRBD1 matching over 7 bases. Trimming removed 4 bases from V and 8 bases from J; junction bases left unmatched: 8. The germline V gene has CDR1 DFQATT and CDR2 SNEGSKA (reference sequence). This CDR3 region has 13 residues.